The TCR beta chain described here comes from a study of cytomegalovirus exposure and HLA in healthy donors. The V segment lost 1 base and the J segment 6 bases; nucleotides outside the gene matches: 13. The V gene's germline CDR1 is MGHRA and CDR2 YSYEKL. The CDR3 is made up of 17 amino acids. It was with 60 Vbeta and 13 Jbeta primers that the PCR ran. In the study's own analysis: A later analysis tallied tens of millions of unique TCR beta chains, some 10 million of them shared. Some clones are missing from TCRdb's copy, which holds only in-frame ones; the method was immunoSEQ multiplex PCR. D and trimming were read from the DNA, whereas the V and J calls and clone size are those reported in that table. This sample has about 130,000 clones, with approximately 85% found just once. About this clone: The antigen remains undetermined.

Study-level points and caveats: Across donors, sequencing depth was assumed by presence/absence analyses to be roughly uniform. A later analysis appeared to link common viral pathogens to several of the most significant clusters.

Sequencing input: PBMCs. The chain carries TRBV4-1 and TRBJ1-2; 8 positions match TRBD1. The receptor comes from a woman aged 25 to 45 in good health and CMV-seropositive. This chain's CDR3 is CASSQGASGTGWNGYTF. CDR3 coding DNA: TGCGCCAGCAGCCAAGGGGCGTCGGGGACAGGTTGGAATGGCTACACCTTC.